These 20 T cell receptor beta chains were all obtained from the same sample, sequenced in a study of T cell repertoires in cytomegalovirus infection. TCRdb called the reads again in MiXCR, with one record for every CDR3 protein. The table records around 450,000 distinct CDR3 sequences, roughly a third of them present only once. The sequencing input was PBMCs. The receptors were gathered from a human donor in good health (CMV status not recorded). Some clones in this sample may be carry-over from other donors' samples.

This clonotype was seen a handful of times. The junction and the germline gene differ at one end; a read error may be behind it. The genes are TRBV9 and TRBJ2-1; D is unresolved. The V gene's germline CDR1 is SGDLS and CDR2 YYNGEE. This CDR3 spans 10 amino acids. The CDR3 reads CATSDNEQFF. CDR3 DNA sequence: TGTGCCACCTCCGACAATGAGCAGTTCTTC.

CDR3 sequence (DNA): TGTGCCACCACGACGGACAGGGGCGGCACAGATACGCAGTATTTT. The encoded protein is CATTTDRGGTDTQYF. The chain is built from TRBV15 and TRBJ2-3; TRBD1 matches at 9 bases. The CDR3 length is 15 residues. The V gene's germline CDR1 is LNHNV and CDR2 YYDKDF (reference sequence). V gave up 7 bases and J gave up 1 base; unmatched junction bases: 6.

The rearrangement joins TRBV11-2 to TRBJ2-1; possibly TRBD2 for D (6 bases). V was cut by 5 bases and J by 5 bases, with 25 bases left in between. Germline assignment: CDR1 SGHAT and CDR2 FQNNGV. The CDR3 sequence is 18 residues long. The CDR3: CASSPGLASDRNNNEQFF. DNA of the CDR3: TGTGCCAGCAGCCCGGGGCTTGCTAGCGATAGAAATAACAATGAGCAGTTCTTC.

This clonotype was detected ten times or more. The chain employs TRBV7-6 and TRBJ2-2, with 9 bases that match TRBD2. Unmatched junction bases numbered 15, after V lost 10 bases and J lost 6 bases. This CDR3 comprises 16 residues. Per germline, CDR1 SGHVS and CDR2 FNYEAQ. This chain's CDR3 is CATAGPSGGPPGELFF. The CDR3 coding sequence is TGTGCCACTGCTGGACCCAGCGGGGGGCCTCCCGGGGAGCTGTTTTTT. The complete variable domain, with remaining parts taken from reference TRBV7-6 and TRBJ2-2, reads GAGVSQSPRYKVTKRGQDVALRCDPISGHVSLYWYRQALGQGPEFLTYFNYEAQQDKSGLPNDRFSAERPEGSISTLTIQRTEQRDSAMYRCATAGPSGGPPGELFFGEGSRLTVL.

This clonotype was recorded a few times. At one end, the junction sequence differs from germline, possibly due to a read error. The CDR3 here is CATSRDRNREAYEQYF. The DNA for the CDR3 is TGTGCCACCAGCAGAGATCGGAACAGAGAGGCCTATGAGCAGTACTTC. This sequence joins TRBV15 and TRBJ2-7, with D hard to call. The CDR3 length is 16 residues. The germline gives CDR1 LNHNV, CDR2 YYDKDF (reference sequence).

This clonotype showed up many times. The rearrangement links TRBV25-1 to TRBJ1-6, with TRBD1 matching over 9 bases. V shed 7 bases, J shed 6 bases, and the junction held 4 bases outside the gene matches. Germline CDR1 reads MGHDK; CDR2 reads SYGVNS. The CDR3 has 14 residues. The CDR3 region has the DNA TGTGCCAGCACCGGGACAGGGAGTAATTCACCCCTCCACTTT. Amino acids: CASTGTGSNSPLHF.

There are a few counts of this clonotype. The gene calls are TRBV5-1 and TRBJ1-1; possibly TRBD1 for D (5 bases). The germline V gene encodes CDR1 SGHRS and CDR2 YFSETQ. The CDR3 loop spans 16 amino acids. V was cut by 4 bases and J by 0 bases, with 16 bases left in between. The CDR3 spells CASSPGPQGMNTEAFF. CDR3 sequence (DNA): TGCGCCAGCAGCCCTGGACCGCAGGGCATGAACACTGAAGCTTTCTTT.

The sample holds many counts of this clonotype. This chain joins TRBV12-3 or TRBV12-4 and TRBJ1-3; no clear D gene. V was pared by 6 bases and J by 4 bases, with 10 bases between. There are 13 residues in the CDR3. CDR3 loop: CASSLSGGNTIYF. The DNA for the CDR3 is TGTGCCAGCAGCTTGTCGGGGGGAAACACCATATATTTT.

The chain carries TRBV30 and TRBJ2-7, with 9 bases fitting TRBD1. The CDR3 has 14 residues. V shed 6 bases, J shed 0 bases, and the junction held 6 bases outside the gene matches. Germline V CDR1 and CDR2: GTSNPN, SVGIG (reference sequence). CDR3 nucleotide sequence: TGTGCCTGTCGCCGGGACAGGGCCTCCTACGAGCAGTACTTC. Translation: CACRRDRASYEQYF.

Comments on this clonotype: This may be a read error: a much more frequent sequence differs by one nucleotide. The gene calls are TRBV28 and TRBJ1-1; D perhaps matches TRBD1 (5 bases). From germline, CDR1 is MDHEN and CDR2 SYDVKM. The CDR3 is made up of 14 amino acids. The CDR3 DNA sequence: TGTGCCAGCAGGCCTCCGGGACCGAACACTGAAGCTTTATTT. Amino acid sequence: CASRPPGPNTEALF.

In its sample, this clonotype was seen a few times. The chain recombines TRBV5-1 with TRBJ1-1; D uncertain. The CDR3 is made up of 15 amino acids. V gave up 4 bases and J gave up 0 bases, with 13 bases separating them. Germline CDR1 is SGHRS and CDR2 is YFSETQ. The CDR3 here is CASSPRPDLNTEAFF. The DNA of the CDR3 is TGCGCCAGCAGCCCCCGTCCAGATTTGAACACTGAAGCTTTCTTT.

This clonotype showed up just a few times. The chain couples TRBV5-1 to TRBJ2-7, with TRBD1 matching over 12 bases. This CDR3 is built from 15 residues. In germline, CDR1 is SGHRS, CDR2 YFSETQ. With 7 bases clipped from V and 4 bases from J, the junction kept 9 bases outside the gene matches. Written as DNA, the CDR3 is TGCGCCAGCTCAAACTCGGGACAGGGGGCGTACGAGCAGTACTTC. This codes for CASSNSGQGAYEQYF.

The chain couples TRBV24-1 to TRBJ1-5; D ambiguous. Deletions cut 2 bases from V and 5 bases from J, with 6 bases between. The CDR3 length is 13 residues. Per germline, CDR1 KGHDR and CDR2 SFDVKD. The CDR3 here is CATSDSGYQPQHF. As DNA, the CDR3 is TGTGCCACCAGTGATTCTGGGTATCAGCCCCAGCATTTT.

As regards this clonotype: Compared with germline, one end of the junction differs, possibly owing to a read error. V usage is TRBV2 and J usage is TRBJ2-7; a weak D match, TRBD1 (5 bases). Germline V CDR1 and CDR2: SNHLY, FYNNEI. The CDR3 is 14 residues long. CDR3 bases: TGTGCAAGCAGGGTACCCTTAGCCCCCTACGAGAAGTACTTC. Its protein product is CASRVPLAPYEKYF. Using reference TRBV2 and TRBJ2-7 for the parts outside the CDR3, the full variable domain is EPEVTQTPSHQVTQMGQEVILRCVPISNHLYFYWYRQILGQKVEFLVSFYNNEISEKSEIFDDQFSVERPDGSNFTLKIRSTKLEDSAMYFCASRVPLAPYEKYFGPGTRLTVT.

The CDR3 loop reads CASRKQGARSYEQYF. As DNA, the CDR3 is TGTGCCAGTAGAAAACAGGGGGCGCGGTCCTACGAGCAGTACTTC. The chain combines TRBV19 with TRBJ2-7, with 9 bases identical to TRBD1. The CDR3 is 15 residues long. With 6 bases clipped from V and 1 base from J, the junction kept 7 bases outside the gene matches. Germline-derived CDR1 and CDR2 are LNHDA and SQIVND (reference sequence).

The CDR3 coding sequence is TGTGCCAGCAGAATCGGACTAGCGGATGAGCAGTTCTTC. It codes for CASRIGLADEQFF. The chain employs TRBV28 and TRBJ2-1; 10 bases are a match to TRBD2. Looked up from germline, CDR1 is MDHEN and CDR2 is SYDVKM. V shed 6 bases, J shed 8 bases, and the junction held 4 bases outside the gene matches. The CDR3 consists of 13 residues.

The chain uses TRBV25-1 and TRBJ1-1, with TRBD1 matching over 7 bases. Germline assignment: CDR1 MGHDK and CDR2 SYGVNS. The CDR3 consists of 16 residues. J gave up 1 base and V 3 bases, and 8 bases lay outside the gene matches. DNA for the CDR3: TGTGCCAGCAGTGACCGACAGGGTACGTGGAACACTGAAGCTTTCTTT. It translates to CASSDRQGTWNTEAFF.

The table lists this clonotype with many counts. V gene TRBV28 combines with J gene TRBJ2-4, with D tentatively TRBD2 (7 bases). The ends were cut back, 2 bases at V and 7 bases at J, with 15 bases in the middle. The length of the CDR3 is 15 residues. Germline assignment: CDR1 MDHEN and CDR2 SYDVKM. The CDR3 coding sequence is TGTGCCAGCAGTTTAATAGTGGGGGGGCCGAACATTCAGTACTTC. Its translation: CASSLIVGGPNIQYF. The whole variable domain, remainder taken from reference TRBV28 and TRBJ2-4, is DVKVTQSSRYLVKRTGEKVFLECVQDMDHENMFWYRQDPGLGLRLIYFSYDVKMKEKGDIPEGYSVSREKKERFSLILESASTNQTSMYLCASSLIVGGPNIQYFGAGTRLSVL.

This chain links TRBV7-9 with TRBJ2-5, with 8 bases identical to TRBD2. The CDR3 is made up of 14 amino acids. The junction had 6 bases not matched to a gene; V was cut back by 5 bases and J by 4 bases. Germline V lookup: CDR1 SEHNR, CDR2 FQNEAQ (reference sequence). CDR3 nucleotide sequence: TGTGCCAGCAGCCTCGGGAGGGAGGCAGAGACCCAGTACTTC. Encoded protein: CASSLGREAETQYF.

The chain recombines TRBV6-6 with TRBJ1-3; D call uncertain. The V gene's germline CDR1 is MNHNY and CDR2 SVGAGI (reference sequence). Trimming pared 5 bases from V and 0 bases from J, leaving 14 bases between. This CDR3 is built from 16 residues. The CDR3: CASSPALSLSGNTIYF. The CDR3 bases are TGTGCCAGCAGTCCCGCACTCTCTCTCTCTGGAAACACCATATATTTT.